One and the same sample provided the 25 T cell receptor beta chains below, sequenced in a study of blood T cell repertoires in COVID-19 (dated by TCRdb to the early 2020s). Library preparation was by the immunoSEQ multiplex PCR assay. TCRdb mirrors the immuneACCESS table, restricted to in-frame sequences. Some clones are absent from its copies; in checked studies, under half trace to an unresolved V gene, and the reason for the others is unknown. This sample has 250,000 or so clones in its table, and approximately 90% of those were observed once. The biggest ten clones account for less than 0.9% of the sample. The sample consisted of PBMCs or T cells enriched from blood (not recorded which). Source of these receptors: a man aged 45-60 years who had been exposed to COVID-19.

The chain combines TRBV5-5 with TRBJ2-1, with unresolved D. The germline V gene encodes CDR1 SGHKS and CDR2 YYEKEE (reference sequence). This CDR3 has 12 residues. Trimming pared 4 bases from V and 3 bases from J, leaving 5 bases between. The CDR3 nucleotides are TGTGCCAGCAGCCTCCTCTACAATGAGCAGTTCTTC. It yields the protein CASSLLYNEQFF.

This clone is termed medium-sized (0.01 to 0.1%). The chain recombines TRBV28 with TRBJ1-5; no clear D. CDR3 length: 12 residues. The V gene's germline CDR1 is MDHEN and CDR2 SYDVKM. V was pared by 10 bases and J by 6 bases, with 13 bases between. The CDR3 spells CATGTLGQPQHF. The DNA for the CDR3 is TGTGCCACGGGAACCTTGGGTCAGCCCCAGCATTTT.

The chain combines TRBV19 with TRBJ2-4; tentative D call: TRBD1 (6 bases). Germline CDR1 and CDR2: LNHDA and SQIVND (reference sequence). The CDR3 spans 14 residues. V lost 7 bases and J lost 7, with 17 bases in between. The CDR3 bases are TGTGCCAGTACCAACCCCTTGGGGGCGAACATTCAGTACTTC. This encodes CASTNPLGANIQYF.

J is TRBJ2-1 and V is TRBV28; TRBD2 might be the D (6 bases). Germline V CDR1 and CDR2: MDHEN, SYDVKM. The V end lost 3 bases, the J end lost 6 bases, and 9 bases lay between the germline ends. The CDR3 sequence is 13 residues long. The CDR3: CASSLTSSNEQFF. CDR3 DNA: TGTGCCAGCAGTTTGACTAGTTCCAATGAGCAGTTCTTC.

This chain links TRBV7-8 with TRBJ2-1; D uncertain. V was shortened by 0 bases and J by 6 bases, with 9 bases between the two germline ends. This CDR3 is built from 14 residues. Germline assignment: CDR1 SGHVS and CDR2 FQNEAQ. In DNA form, the CDR3 reads TGTGCCAGCAGCTTAGCGTGGCAAAGCAATGAGCAGTTCTTC. It encodes CASSLAWQSNEQFF.

The chain is built from TRBV28 and TRBJ1-6, with 7 bases fitting TRBD1. The junction had 7 bases not matched to a gene; V was cut back by 5 bases and J by 3 bases. The CDR3 has 16 residues. Germline V gene sequence: CDR1 MDHEN, CDR2 SYDVKM. This chain's CDR3 is CASSKMTGFYNSPLHF. CDR3 DNA: TGTGCCAGCAGTAAAATGACAGGGTTCTATAATTCACCCCTCCACTTT.

V gene TRBV9 combines with J gene TRBJ1-2; perhaps TRBD1 as D (5 bases). The CDR3 length is 13 residues. Germline loops: CDR1 SGDLS, CDR2 YYNGEE. The V and J ends lost 0 bases and 4 bases respectively, with 7 bases between them. CDR3 nucleotides: TGTGCCAGCAGCGTAGGGGGCGGCTATGGCTACACCTTC. It yields the protein CASSVGGGYGYTF.

The genes are TRBV3-1 (or the pseudogene TRBV3-2) and TRBJ1-2; 7 nucleotides align to TRBD1. The CDR3 has 13 amino acids. Per the germline V gene, CDR1 is LGHDT and CDR2 is YNNKEL (reference sequence). Trimming took 6 bases from V and 7 from J; bases not matched to a gene: 8. The CDR3 sequence: CASSPDRERGYTF. CDR3 coding DNA: TGTGCCAGCAGTCCCGACAGGGAGCGTGGCTACACCTTC.

V is TRBV5-1 and J is TRBJ2-1, with 7 nucleotides matching TRBD2. Looked up from germline, CDR1 is SGHRS and CDR2 is YFSETQ. The CDR3 sequence is 16 residues long. The J segment lost 4 bases and the V segment lost 7 bases, leaving 14 bases of the junction unmatched. DNA of the CDR3: TGCGCCAGCGCCACTGGCATAGGACTAGTGTACAATGAGCAGTTCTTC. Encoded protein: CASATGIGLVYNEQFF.

This chain connects TRBV7-2 to TRBJ1-1; TRBD1 matches at 7 bases. Losses at the gene ends were 1 base for V and 10 bases for J; bases not matched to a gene: 9. The V gene's germline CDR1 is SGHTA and CDR2 FQGNSA. The CDR3 is 14 residues long. CDR3: CASSLDRGSLSAFF. CDR3 DNA sequence: TGTGCCAGCAGCTTAGACAGGGGAAGCCTATCAGCTTTCTTT. The entire variable domain, with the rest obtained from reference TRBV7-2 and TRBJ1-1, is as follows: GAGVSQSPSNKVTEKGKDVELRCDPISGHTALYWYRQSLGQGLEFLIYFQGNSAPDKSGLPSDRFSAERTGGSVSTLTIQRTQQEDSAVYLCASSLDRGSLSAFFGQGTRLTVV.

The chain joins TRBV2 to TRBJ1-4; possible D gene TRBD1, 5 bases. This CDR3 is 12 amino acids long. Per germline, CDR1 SNHLY and CDR2 FYNNEI. V lost 6 bases and J lost 12, with 14 bases in between. CDR3 nucleotide sequence: TGTGCCAGCAGAGAGGACAAGCCGGAACTGTTTTTT. This translates into CASREDKPELFF.

The rearrangement links TRBV11-3 to TRBJ2-1, with 8 bases lining up with TRBD2. CDR1 SGHNT and CDR2 YENEEA come from the germline V gene. J lost 3 bases, V lost 5 bases, and 3 bases had no gene match. CDR3 length equals 14 residues. The CDR3 DNA reads as TGTGCCAGCAGCACTAGCGGAGGCTACAATGAGCAGTTCTTC. This codes for CASSTSGGYNEQFF.

The V call is TRBV7-9, the J call TRBJ2-5; the D is unclear. This CDR3 spans 14 amino acids. Germline loops: CDR1 SEHNR, CDR2 FQNEAQ (reference sequence). V was pared by 2 bases and J by 5 bases, with 12 bases between. The DNA for the CDR3 is TGTGCCAGCAGCTTACGCAGAAACGGGGAGACCCAGTACTTC. Amino acid sequence: CASSLRRNGETQYF.

V and J are TRBV7-3 and TRBJ2-2; 7 bases map to TRBD2. Germline V gives CDR1 SGHTA, CDR2 FQGTGA. V lost 4 bases and J lost 7; bases outside the gene matches: 12. The CDR3 runs 16 residues. The CDR3 DNA sequence: TGTGCCAGCAGCTACAGTCCGGGACCGGGAGGCGGGGAGCTGTTTTTT. Translating it yields CASSYSPGPGGGELFF.

This clone was recorded only once. The gene calls are TRBV24-1 and TRBJ2-5; TRBD1 is a possible D gene (7 bases). The CDR3 is made up of 18 amino acids. Trimming cost V 3 bases and J 1 base, with 20 bases left between them. The V gene's germline CDR1 is KGHDR and CDR2 SFDVKD. The CDR3 region has the DNA TGTGCCACCAGTGATCCCTCCAGAGGAGGGGGCCTCCAAGAGACCCAGTACTTC. Translated, it gives CATSDPSRGGGLQETQYF.

The DNA for the CDR3 is TGCGCCAGCAGTTTGCAGGGACAAAACTCTTACAATGAGCAGTTCTTC. This gives the protein CASSLQGQNSYNEQFF. The rearrangement joins TRBV5-1 to TRBJ2-1; D is possibly TRBD1 (6 bases). The CDR3 contains 16 residues. Germline V gene lookup returns CDR1 SGHRS and CDR2 YFSETQ. V gave up 5 bases and J gave up 4 bases, with 19 bases separating them.

This chain joins TRBV4-2 and TRBJ2-1; TRBD2 aligns across 11 bases. With V trimmed by 3 bases and J by 6 bases, 4 bases remained unmatched. This CDR3 contains 15 residues. Germline CDR1 LGHNA, CDR2 YNFKEQ. The CDR3 reads CASSHFLAGGNEQFF. The CDR3 coding sequence is TGTGCCAGCAGCCACTTCCTAGCGGGGGGCAATGAGCAGTTCTTC.

The table lists this clone with many counts. V and J are TRBV28 and TRBJ2-1; TRBD1 matches 10 bases. In germline, CDR1 is MDHEN, CDR2 SYDVKM. This CDR3 region has 15 residues. Trimming took 6 bases from V and 3 from J; bases not matched to a gene: 5. The CDR3 sequence is CASSYGTGDYNEQFF. For the CDR3, the DNA is TGTGCCAGCAGCTACGGGACAGGGGACTACAATGAGCAGTTCTTC.

The chain combines TRBV2 with TRBJ2-1; 15 nucleotides match TRBD2. Trimming took 3 bases from V and 8 from J; bases not matched to a gene: 5. Germline values: CDR1 SNHLY, CDR2 FYNNEI. This CDR3 has 16 residues. The CDR3 DNA is TGTGCCAGCAGTGACCTGGGACTAGCGGGAGGCTATGAGCAGTTCTTC. The encoded protein is CASSDLGLAGGYEQFF.

This chain connects TRBV5-1 to TRBJ2-2; 8 nucleotides align to TRBD2. CDR1 is SGHRS, CDR2 YFSETQ, per germline. V gave up 2 bases and J gave up 5 bases; unmatched junction bases: 5. This CDR3 region has 15 residues. DNA of the CDR3: TGCGCCAGCAGCTTACTAGCGGAGATAACCGGGGAGCTGTTTTTT. This gives the protein CASSLLAEITGELFF.

This rearrangement joins TRBV5-1 to TRBJ1-1; 7 bases match TRBD1. The V gene end was trimmed by 0 bases and the J gene end by 6 bases; junction bases not matched to a gene: 8. This CDR3 has 15 residues. Looked up from germline, CDR1 is SGHRS and CDR2 is YFSETQ. CDR3 protein: CASSLAEGASAEAFF. CDR3 sequence (DNA): TGCGCCAGCAGCTTGGCCGAGGGGGCGAGCGCTGAAGCTTTCTTT. Drawing the rest from reference TRBV5-1 and TRBJ1-1, the complete variable domain is KAGVTQTPRYLIKTRGQQVTLSCSPISGHRSVSWYQQTPGQGLQFLFEYFSETQRNKGNFPGRFSGRQFSNSRSEMNVSTLELGDSALYLCASSLAEGASAEAFFGQGTRLTVV.

The chain couples TRBV28 to TRBJ2-3; 8 bases are a match to TRBD1. The CDR3 is 15 amino acids. The germline CDR1 and CDR2 sequences are MDHEN and SYDVKM. J gave up 6 bases and V 6 bases, and 11 bases lay outside the gene matches. CDR3: CASRFMGQGADTQYF. The CDR3, as DNA: TGTGCCAGCAGATTTATGGGGCAGGGGGCCGATACGCAGTATTTT.

The chain couples TRBV28 to TRBJ2-1, with 10 bases aligning to TRBD1. The CDR3 contains 24 residues. Germline CDR1 is MDHEN and CDR2 is SYDVKM. After removal of 2 bases from V and 16 bases from J, the junction contained 41 bases not matched to a gene. The CDR3 loop reads CASSLNPYRRTKAVTLWGQGWRFF. The CDR3, as DNA: TGTGCCAGCAGTTTAAACCCTTATAGGCGCACGAAAGCTGTAACATTGTGGGGACAGGGGTGGCGCTTCTTC.

V and J are TRBV5-4 and TRBJ2-5; perhaps TRBD1 as D (5 bases). CDR1 is SGHNT and CDR2 is YYREEE in the germline V gene (reference sequence). The length of the CDR3 is 15 residues. The V and J ends lost 1 base and 2 bases respectively, with 12 bases between them. The CDR3 DNA reads as TGTGCCAGCAGCTTGCCGGCAGGGCGGCAAGAGACCCAGTACTTC. Its translation is CASSLPAGRQETQYF. Full variable domain (rest looked up from reference TRBV5-4 and TRBJ2-5): ETGVTQSPTHLIKTRGQQVTLRCSSQSGHNTVSWYQQALGQGPQFIFQYYREEENGRGNFPPRFSGLQFPNYSSELNVNALELDDSALYLCASSLPAGRQETQYFGPGTRLLVL.

V gene TRBV5-1 combines with J gene TRBJ1-4; D might be TRBD1 (5 bases). CDR3 length equals 15 residues. Germline CDR1 SGHRS, CDR2 YFSETQ. V lost 0 bases and J lost 6, with 12 bases in between. CDR3 DNA sequence: TGCGCCAGCAGCTTGGACGGGGGAGCTGATGAAAAACTGTTTTTT. This encodes CASSLDGGADEKLFF. Looking up the rest from reference TRBV5-1 and TRBJ1-4 gives the full variable domain: KAGVTQTPRYLIKTRGQQVTLSCSPISGHRSVSWYQQTPGQGLQFLFEYFSETQRNKGNFPGRFSGRQFSNSRSEMNVSTLELGDSALYLCASSLDGGADEKLFFGSGTQLSVL.